This T cell receptor beta chain was observed in a study of cytomegalovirus exposure and HLA in healthy donors. About the study: The study's early data release held 80 million to 95 million unique TCRs from HLA-typed donors.

This PCR relied on a set of 60 Vbeta primers and 13 Jbeta primers. The assay was immunoSEQ multiplex PCR, and TCRdb's table has in-frame clones only and misses some. Of about 200,000 clones listed, about 80% are singletons. The CDR3 is 12 amino acids. V shed 3 bases and J shed 4 bases, with 5 bases lying between them. CDR1 is LNHNV, CDR2 YYDKDF, per germline (reference sequence). Of note for this clone: What it recognizes is unknown.

Study outcomes and limitations: There were some V segments, including TRBV6-2 and TRBV6-3, excluded as indistinguishable. Most of the TCR beta V segments (in an earlier analysis) were productive either about 87% or about 30% of the time. On later analysis, the bulk of CMV-associated TCR beta chains appeared to be HLA-restricted.

Material for sequencing was PBMCs. The rearrangement links TRBV15 to TRBJ2-3; unclear D gene. The TCR was taken from a man in his forties in good health and CMV-seropositive. The CDR3, as DNA: TGTGCCACCAGCAGTACAGCAGATACGCAGTATTTT. It encodes CATSSTADTQYF.